These 21 T cell receptor beta chains were sequenced from one sample in a study of T-cell reconstitution after alpha-beta-depleted transplantation in children. For TCRbeta, the library was prepared with unique molecular identifiers. TCRdb analysed the PCR reads with MiXCR anew, one entry per CDR3 protein. The sample records hundreds of thousands of distinct CDR3 sequences, around 15% being singletons. The source material was PBMCs, mostly from graft donor cells, sampled 360 days after TCRalphabeta/CD19-depleted stem cell transplant. Receptors were obtained from a boy in the first two years of life who had a stem cell transplant for Wiskott-Aldrich syndrome, so the T cells may come from the graft donor.

This clonotype was seen only a few times. In DNA, the CDR3 is TGTGCCACCCCCAGCGGGGGGTTTAATTCACCCCTCCACTTT. This sequence encodes CATPSGGFNSPLHF. This chain connects TRBV24-1 to TRBJ1-6; D is possibly TRBD1 (5 bases). Per germline, CDR1 KGHDR and CDR2 SFDVKD. V lost 9 bases, J lost 6 bases, and 14 bases lay in between. The CDR3 sequence is 14 residues long.

This sequence joins TRBV5-4 and TRBJ2-1; 9 bases fit TRBD2. The ends lost 0 bases at V and 8 bases at J; junction bases unmatched: 6. Germline V gene lookup returns CDR1 SGHNT and CDR2 YYREEE (reference sequence). This CDR3 spans 15 amino acids. The CDR3 DNA is TGTGCCAGCAGCTTGGGGCGGGGGGGCTATTATGAGCAGTTCTTC. This encodes CASSLGRGGYYEQFF.

There are a few counts of this clonotype. V usage is TRBV3-1 and J usage is TRBJ1-1, with 10 bases lining up with TRBD1. The J segment lost 5 bases and the V segment lost 1 base, leaving 1 base of the junction unmatched. The CDR3 runs to 14 residues. Germline assignment: CDR1 LGHDT and CDR2 YNNKEL (reference sequence). CDR3 DNA: TGTGCCAGCAGCCAAGGGACAGGGGGAACTGAAGCTTTCTTT. It yields the protein CASSQGTGGTEAFF.

The chain employs TRBV5-1 and TRBJ2-7; 8 bases align to TRBD2. Trimming took 0 bases from V and 3 from J; bases not matched to a gene: 5. Germline V gives CDR1 SGHRS, CDR2 YFSETQ. CDR3 length: 15 residues. Here the CDR3 reads CASSLASGRVYEQYF. For the CDR3, the DNA is TGCGCCAGCAGCTTGGCGAGCGGGAGAGTCTACGAGCAGTACTTC.

The chain couples TRBV5-1 to TRBJ2-3; D not resolved. CDR1 SGHRS and CDR2 YFSETQ come from the germline V gene. The ends were cut back, 0 bases at V and 3 bases at J, with 8 bases in the middle. This CDR3 comprises 14 residues. The CDR3 loop is CASSLVIETDTQYF. Written as DNA, the CDR3 is TGCGCCAGCAGCTTGGTCATCGAGACAGATACGCAGTATTTT. Using reference TRBV5-1 and TRBJ2-3 for the parts outside the CDR3, the full variable domain is KAGVTQTPRYLIKTRGQQVTLSCSPISGHRSVSWYQQTPGQGLQFLFEYFSETQRNKGNFPGRFSGRQFSNSRSEMNVSTLELGDSALYLCASSLVIETDTQYFGPGTRLTVL.

This chain links TRBV7-7 with TRBJ2-3, with a possible D match to TRBD1 (5 bases). Germline V gives CDR1 SSHAT, CDR2 FNYEAQ (reference sequence). Trimming left V 1 base short and J 2 bases short, with 13 bases between. The length of the CDR3 is 16 residues. The CDR3 DNA follows: TGTGCCAGCAGCTTAGAGGCAGGGCTACTCACAGATACGCAGTATTTT. Protein: CASSLEAGLLTDTQYF. Supplemented by reference TRBV7-7 and TRBJ2-3, the full variable domain reads GAGVSQSPRYKVTKRGQDVTLRCDPISSHATLYWYQQALGQGPEFLTYFNYEAQPDKSGLPSDRFSAERPEGSISTLTIQRTEQRDSAMYRCASSLEAGLLTDTQYFGPGTRLTVL.

This clonotype was seen a few times. The chain links TRBV29-1 to TRBJ2-2; 7 nucleotides agree with TRBD1. Losses at the gene ends were 5 bases for V and 1 base for J; bases not matched to a gene: 7. CDR1 is SQVTM and CDR2 is ANQGSEA in the germline V gene. CDR3 size: 15 residues. The CDR3 region has the DNA TGCAGCGTTTTAGGACAGGCGGAGAACACCGGGGAGCTGTTTTTT. Protein: CSVLGQAENTGELFF.

This sequence joins TRBV5-1 and TRBJ2-7; 7 bases map to TRBD1. Losses at the gene ends were 0 bases for V and 7 bases for J; bases not matched to a gene: 13. The CDR3 totals 16 residues. Germline V gene sequence: CDR1 SGHRS, CDR2 YFSETQ. The CDR3 spells CASSLVQGTSSREQYF. The CDR3 DNA is TGCGCCAGCAGCTTGGTACAGGGGACCTCATCCAGAGAGCAGTACTTC.

This clonotype was recorded at least ten times. This chain links TRBV5-1 with TRBJ1-1, with D possibly being TRBD1 (5 bases). Looked up from germline, CDR1 is SGHRS and CDR2 is YFSETQ. V lost 4 bases, J lost 0 bases, and 10 bases lay in between. The CDR3 runs 14 residues. CDR3 loop: CASSNGHLNTEAFF. DNA of the CDR3: TGCGCCAGCAGCAACGGACACTTGAACACTGAAGCTTTCTTT. Supplemented by reference TRBV5-1 and TRBJ1-1, the full variable domain reads KAGVTQTPRYLIKTRGQQVTLSCSPISGHRSVSWYQQTPGQGLQFLFEYFSETQRNKGNFPGRFSGRQFSNSRSEMNVSTLELGDSALYLCASSNGHLNTEAFFGQGTRLTVV.

This clonotype has a handful of counts. This sequence joins TRBV4-3 and TRBJ2-1, with no clear D. This CDR3 region has 15 residues. V lost 0 bases and J 4 bases, leaving 10 bases between the germline ends. Germline lookup yields CDR1 LGHNA and CDR2 YSLEER. As DNA, the CDR3 is TGCGCCAGCAGCCAAGAGGGTTTCCCTTACAATGAGCAGTTCTTC. It yields the protein CASSQEGFPYNEQFF.

This sequence joins TRBV6-1 and TRBJ2-3; D might be TRBD2 (5 bases). Germline loops: CDR1 MNHNS, CDR2 SASEGT. The CDR3 runs 15 residues. V was trimmed by 6 bases and J by 0 bases, leaving 13 bases between them. The CDR3 here is CASSQRLTSTDTQYF. In DNA form, the CDR3 reads TGTGCCAGCAGCCAGCGGTTGACTAGCACAGATACGCAGTATTTT.

The chain recombines TRBV24-1 with TRBJ2-7; 9 bases match TRBD1. V was clipped by 3 bases and J by 9 bases; unmatched bases: 11. Per the germline V gene, CDR1 is KGHDR and CDR2 is SFDVKD. CDR3 length: 15 amino acids. The CDR3 sequence is CATSDPGTGSTGQYF. CDR3 sequence (DNA): TGTGCCACCAGTGATCCCGGGACAGGGTCCACGGGGCAGTACTTC.

This chain uses TRBV20-1 with TRBJ2-5; D may be TRBD2 (6 bases). The V end was cut by 3 bases, the J end by 4 bases, with 15 bases between. The germline CDR1 and CDR2 sequences are DFQATT and SNEGSKA (reference sequence). The CDR3 runs 14 residues. The CDR3 nucleotides read TGCAGTGCTAGCGCGACTAGAGCTTCAGAGACCCAGTACTTC. Translating gives CSASATRASETQYF.

This clonotype was seen more than once but under ten times. V usage is TRBV12-3 or TRBV12-4 and J usage is TRBJ2-2; D uncertain. This CDR3 is built from 14 residues. Trimming left V 0 bases short and J 3 bases short, with 5 bases between. CDR3 sequence (DNA): TGTGCCAGCAGTTTAGCGATACACACCGGGGAGCTGTTTTTT. Encoded protein: CASSLAIHTGELFF.

Only a few counts were recorded for this clonotype. The chain uses TRBV15 and TRBJ1-2; D remains ambiguous. Per germline, CDR1 LNHNV and CDR2 YYDKDF (reference sequence). Trimming took 0 bases from V and 6 from J, leaving 2 bases between them. The CDR3 loop spans 11 amino acids. The CDR3: CATSRDNGYTF. In nucleotides, the CDR3 is TGTGCCACCAGCAGAGATAATGGCTACACCTTC.

The chain recombines TRBV5-1 with TRBJ2-2; D might be TRBD1 or TRBD2, each matching 5 bases. Germline CDR1 is SGHRS and CDR2 is YFSETQ. The CDR3 extends over 16 amino acids. The V end lost 1 base, the J end lost 6 bases, and 16 bases lay between the germline ends. The CDR3 region has the DNA TGCGCCAGCAGCTTGATTCACGGGGCGCTGGCCGGGGAGCTGTTTTTT. It is translated as CASSLIHGALAGELFF.

The chain is built from TRBV29-1 and TRBJ1-1; 7 bases match TRBD1. Germline-derived CDR1 and CDR2 are SQVTM and ANQGSEA. Trimming removed 3 bases from V and 5 bases from J; junction bases left unmatched: 3. The CDR3 length is 12 residues. In nucleotides, the CDR3 is TGCAGCGTTGACAGGGGGGGAACTGAAGCTTTCTTT. This sequence encodes CSVDRGGTEAFF.

The rearrangement uses TRBV5-1 and TRBJ2-2; D is possibly TRBD1 or TRBD2 (6 bases each). V was pared by 2 bases and J by 1 base, with 21 bases between. Germline V gives CDR1 SGHRS, CDR2 YFSETQ. The CDR3 is made up of 19 amino acids. The chain's CDR3 is CASSFWPGARMKNTGELFF. DNA of the CDR3: TGCGCCAGCAGCTTCTGGCCGGGGGCGCGAATGAAGAACACCGGGGAGCTGTTTTTT.

As to this clonotype: One end of the junction does not line up with germline, which may come from a read error. The gene calls are TRBV11-1 and TRBJ2-3; 10 nucleotides line up with TRBD2. Germline CDR1 and CDR2: SGHAT and FQDESV (reference sequence). The CDR3 length is 18 residues. Here the CDR3 reads CASSPPTTSGHHIDTQFF. Here the CDR3 DNA reads TGTGCCAGCAGCCCTCCCACGACTAGCGGGCATCATATAGATACGCAGTTTTTT.

This clonotype has more than one count but fewer than ten. V usage is TRBV24-1 and J usage is TRBJ2-2; 7 bases align to TRBD1. Trimming removed 3 bases from V and 7 bases from J; junction bases left unmatched: 10. Germline lookup yields CDR1 KGHDR and CDR2 SFDVKD. The CDR3 consists of 16 residues. CDR3 loop: CATSDPRTGPGGELFF. The CDR3 DNA sequence: TGTGCCACCAGTGATCCGAGGACAGGCCCGGGCGGGGAGCTGTTTTTT.

This rearrangement joins TRBV5-5 to TRBJ2-1; 11 bases align to TRBD1. The length of the CDR3 is 16 residues. Germline V gene lookup returns CDR1 SGHKS and CDR2 YYEKEE (reference sequence). V shed 3 bases, J shed 1 base, and the junction held 3 bases outside the gene matches. CDR3 in amino acids: CASSWGQGVSYNEQFF. Written as DNA, the CDR3 is TGTGCCAGCAGCTGGGGACAGGGGGTATCCTACAATGAGCAGTTCTTC.